This T cell receptor (beta chain) derives from a study of shared clonotypes between healthy human individuals. Study-level results: The four-donor shared clonotypes exceeded non-shared clonotypes in generation probability, with non-shared ones scoring lower.

In this sample, this clone turned up once. No antigen is known for it. The germline CDR1 and CDR2 sequences are GTSNPN and SVGIG (reference sequence). Trimming cost V 0 bases and J 1 base, with 12 bases left between them. The CDR3 covers 15 residues. Produced via immunoSEQ multiplex PCR; TCRdb's table is partial and in-frame only. This table holds 2 million to 2.5 million clones, more than 90% found once. This TCR came from a man younger than 30 in good health. V gene TRBV30 combines with J gene TRBJ1-2; no definite D call. Source material: naive CD4+ T cells sorted from blood. The sample's subset: CD45RA+ positively selected. The CDR3 loop is CAWSVHRGNNYGYTF. The CDR3 nucleotides read TGTGCCTGGAGTGTACATCGGGGTAATAACTATGGCTACACCTTC.